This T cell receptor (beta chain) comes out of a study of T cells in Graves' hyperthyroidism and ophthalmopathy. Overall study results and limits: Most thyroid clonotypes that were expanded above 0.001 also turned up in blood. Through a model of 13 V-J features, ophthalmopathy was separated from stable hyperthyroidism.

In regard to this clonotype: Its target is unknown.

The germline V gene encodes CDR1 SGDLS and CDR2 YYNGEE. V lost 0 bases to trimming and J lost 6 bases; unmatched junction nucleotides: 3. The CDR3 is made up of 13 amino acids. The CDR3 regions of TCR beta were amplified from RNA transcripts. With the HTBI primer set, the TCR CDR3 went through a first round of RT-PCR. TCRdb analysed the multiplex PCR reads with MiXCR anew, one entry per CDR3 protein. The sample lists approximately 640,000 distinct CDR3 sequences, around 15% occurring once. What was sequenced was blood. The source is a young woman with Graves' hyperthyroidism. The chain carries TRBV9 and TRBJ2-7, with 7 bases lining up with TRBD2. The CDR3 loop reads CASSVGLAPEQYF. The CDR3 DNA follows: TGTGCCAGCAGCGTAGGACTAGCCCCCGAGCAGTACTTC.